This section outlines one TCR beta chain sequence together with its context. Its antigen is not identified. From its re-call of the 5' RACE reads, TCRdb lists each CDR3 protein once, without DNA. Its table lists about 450,000 distinct CDR3 sequences. The CDR3 spans 15 residues. The sample is drawn from a study of monozygotic twins with inflammatory bowel disease. Broader study findings: Added variability in patient repertoires may stem from differing immunosuppressive treatments.

The receptor comes from a human donor with ulcerative colitis or Crohn's disease, or a healthy co-twin of an affected twin (not recorded which). V gene TRBV12-3 or TRBV12-4 combines with J gene TRBJ1-5; TCRdb returns TRBD1, unconfirmable since there is no DNA. Sequenced sample: blood. The CDR3 sequence is CASSRDPGIGRPQHF.